This T cell receptor (beta chain) was captured in a study of technical replicates of blood from several donors. Repertoires were generated with immunoSEQ multiplex PCR, while TCRdb's copy carries only in-frame clones and drops some. This sample has 80,000 to 95,000 clones, with approximately 96% found just once. CDR3 length equals 15 residues. Germline CDR1 reads GTSNPN; CDR2 reads SVGIG (reference sequence). The V and J ends lost 3 bases and 4 bases, in that order; junction bases with no gene match: 4. The chain has TRBV30 and TRBJ2-3; TRBD2 aligns across 13 bases. This receptor was identified in a human donor in good health. The sequenced sample consisted of T cells isolated from PBMCs. CDR3 region: CAWRLAGGGADTQYF. The CDR3 DNA sequence: TGTGCCTGGAGACTAGCGGGGGGGGGCGCAGATACGCAGTATTTT.